The next 6 T cell receptor beta chains were all read from a single sample in a study of cytomegalovirus exposure and HLA in healthy donors. The PCR made use of 60 Vbeta and 13 Jbeta primers. The table came from immunoSEQ multiplex PCR; TCRdb's copy has only in-frame clones and leaves some out. The sample consists of about 110,000 clones, 60% to 75% of them appearing once. Sequencing was done on a sample of PBMCs. The receptors were gathered from a middle-aged man in good health and CMV-seropositive.

This chain connects TRBV5-1 to TRBJ1-1; a possible D gene is TRBD1 (6 bases). Germline V gene data show CDR1 as SGHRS and CDR2 as YFSETQ. The CDR3 spans 15 residues. V lost 1 base to trimming and J lost 1 base, with 11 bases between them. The CDR3 region is CASSLLTGWNTEAFF. CDR3 DNA sequence: TGCGCCAGCAGCTTGTTAACAGGGTGGAACACTGAAGCTTTCTTT.

V and J are TRBV4-1 and TRBJ1-1; the D is unclear. The CDR3 has 12 amino acids. In germline, CDR1 is MGHRA, CDR2 YSYEKL. V gave up 4 bases and J gave up 2 bases, with 5 bases separating them. CDR3 sequence: CASSPGNTEAFF. The DNA for the CDR3 is TGCGCCAGCAGCCCGGGAAACACTGAAGCTTTCTTT.

This chain links TRBV11-2 with TRBJ1-2; D is unresolved. V lost 5 bases, J lost 5 bases, and 15 bases lay in between. The CDR3 totals 14 residues. Germline CDR1 reads SGHAT; CDR2 reads FQNNGV. The CDR3 DNA reads TGTGCCAGCAGCCCCACGGCACAGTTTTATGGCTACACCTTC. It yields the protein CASSPTAQFYGYTF.

The genes are TRBV19 and TRBJ2-7; TRBD1 matches at 8 bases. Per germline, CDR1 LNHDA and CDR2 SQIVND (reference sequence). The CDR3 totals 14 residues. V lost 4 bases and J lost 2; bases outside the gene matches: 4. This CDR3 reads CASSRQGSPYEQYF. CDR3 coding DNA: TGTGCCAGTAGTAGACAGGGGTCCCCCTACGAGCAGTACTTC.

This sequence joins TRBV9 and TRBJ2-1, with D tentatively TRBD2 (5 bases). V was cut by 0 bases and J by 4 bases, with 17 bases left in between. The CDR3 totals 17 residues. In germline, CDR1 is SGDLS, CDR2 YYNGEE. The CDR3 nucleotides read TGTGCCAGCAGCGTAGTGGGAGCGAAGGGAGAGTACAATGAGCAGTTCTTC. Its translation: CASSVVGAKGEYNEQFF.

The chain couples TRBV29-1 to TRBJ2-2, with D unresolved. Germline V gene sequence: CDR1 SQVTM, CDR2 ANQGSEA. The germline V and J ends were trimmed by 3 bases and 7 bases, with 6 bases remaining between them. CDR3 size: 11 residues. CDR3 in amino acids: CSVDRLGELFF. As DNA, the CDR3 is TGCAGCGTTGACCGACTCGGGGAGCTGTTTTTT.